This T cell receptor (beta chain) was sequenced for a study of post-analysis software for immune sequencing data. Study-wide context: Progressive-relapsing, secondary progressive and relapsing-remitting multiple sclerosis were among the disease courses included.

Whole-study results and caveats: Controls' normalized Chao1 diversity significantly exceeded that of multiple sclerosis patients.

On this clonotype: Antigen: not known.

Unique molecular identifiers were present in the TCR beta cDNA libraries. TCRdb re-analysed the PCR reads in MiXCR, keeping a single row per CDR3 protein. The table records roughly 800,000 distinct CDR3 sequences, under 70% of them present only once. The sequencing input was blood. The receptor was isolated from a girl under 18 with multiple sclerosis.

The CDR3 protein is CASSSEGQFAYEQYF. The DNA of the CDR3 is TGTGCCAGCAGTTCCGAAGGACAGTTCGCCTACGAGCAGTACTTC. This chain joins TRBV6-6 and TRBJ2-7, with D possibly TRBD1 on 6 matching bases. Trimming took 4 bases from V and 2 from J, leaving 15 bases between them. Germline V CDR1 and CDR2: MNHNY, SVGAGI (reference sequence). CDR3 length: 15 residues.